The clone carrying this T cell receptor (beta chain) appeared once. Its antigen is undetermined. The repertoire was sequenced with immunoSEQ multiplex PCR; TCRdb's copy has only in-frame clones and lacks some. The table shows 150,000 to 200,000 clones, with 88% occurring only once. In germline, CDR1 is GTSNPN, CDR2 SVGIG (reference sequence). The CDR3 spans 16 residues. The J segment lost 3 bases and the V segment lost 3 bases, leaving 8 bases of the junction unmatched. The data derive from a study of cytomegalovirus exposure and HLA in healthy donors. Notes on the study in general: The finding came from a later analysis; first-cohort TCR clusters tended to co-occur in the 95 to 150 validation repertoires. Most sequenced TCRs were rare (though some public TCRs occurred in many donors). Researchers catalogued approximately 160 TCR beta chains as cytomegalovirus-associated. Accounts indicate the classifier identified cytomegalovirus status with strong specificity and sensitivity.

The V call is TRBV30, the J call TRBJ1-6; TRBD1 matches 7 bases. The source of this sequence is a man between 18 and 29 years old in good health and CMV-seronegative. The sample comprised PBMCs. The CDR3 sequence: CAWRTGTALYNSPLHF. The CDR3 coding sequence is TGTGCCTGGAGAACTGGGACAGCTCTCTATAATTCACCCCTCCACTTT.